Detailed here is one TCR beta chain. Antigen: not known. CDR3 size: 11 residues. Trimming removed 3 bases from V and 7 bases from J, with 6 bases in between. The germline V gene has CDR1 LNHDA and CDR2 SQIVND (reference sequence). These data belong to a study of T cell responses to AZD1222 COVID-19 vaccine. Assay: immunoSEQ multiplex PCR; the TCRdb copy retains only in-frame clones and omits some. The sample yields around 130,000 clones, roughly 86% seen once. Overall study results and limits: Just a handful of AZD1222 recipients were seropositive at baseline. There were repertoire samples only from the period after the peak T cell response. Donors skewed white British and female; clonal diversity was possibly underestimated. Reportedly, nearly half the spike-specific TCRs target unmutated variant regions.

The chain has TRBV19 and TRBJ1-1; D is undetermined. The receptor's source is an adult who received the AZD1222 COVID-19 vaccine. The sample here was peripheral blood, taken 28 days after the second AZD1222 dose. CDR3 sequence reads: CASSIHYEAFF. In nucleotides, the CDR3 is TGTGCCAGTAGTATTCATTATGAAGCTTTCTTT.